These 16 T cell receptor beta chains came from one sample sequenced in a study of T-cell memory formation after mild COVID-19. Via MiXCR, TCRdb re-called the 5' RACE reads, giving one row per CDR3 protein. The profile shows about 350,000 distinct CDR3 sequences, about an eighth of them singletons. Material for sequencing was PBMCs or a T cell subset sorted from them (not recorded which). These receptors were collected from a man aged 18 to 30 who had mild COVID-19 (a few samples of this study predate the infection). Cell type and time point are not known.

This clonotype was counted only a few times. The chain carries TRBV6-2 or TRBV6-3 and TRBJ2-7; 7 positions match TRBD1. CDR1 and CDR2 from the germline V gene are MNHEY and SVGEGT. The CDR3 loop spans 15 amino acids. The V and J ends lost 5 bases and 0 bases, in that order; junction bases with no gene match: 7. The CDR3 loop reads CASSTRQGVSYEQYF. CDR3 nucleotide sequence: TGTGCCAGCAGTACGAGACAGGGTGTCTCCTACGAGCAGTACTTC.

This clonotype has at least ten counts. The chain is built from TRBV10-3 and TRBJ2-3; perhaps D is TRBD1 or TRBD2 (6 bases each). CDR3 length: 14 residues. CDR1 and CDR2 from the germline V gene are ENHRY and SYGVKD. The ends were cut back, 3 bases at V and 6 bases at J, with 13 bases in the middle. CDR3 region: CAISEGGLSDTQYF. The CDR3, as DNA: TGTGCCATCAGTGAAGGGGGGCTAAGCGATACGCAGTATTTT.

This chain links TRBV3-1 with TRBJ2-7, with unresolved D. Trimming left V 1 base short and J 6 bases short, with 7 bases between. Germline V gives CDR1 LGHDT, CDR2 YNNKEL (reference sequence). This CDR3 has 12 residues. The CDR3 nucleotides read TGTGCCAGCAGCCAAGCTACCTCCGAGCAGTACTTC. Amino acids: CASSQATSEQYF.

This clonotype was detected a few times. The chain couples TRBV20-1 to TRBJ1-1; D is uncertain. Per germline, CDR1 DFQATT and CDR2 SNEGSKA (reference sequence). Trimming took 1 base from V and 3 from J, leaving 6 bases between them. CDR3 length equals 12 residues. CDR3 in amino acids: CSARVGDTEAFF. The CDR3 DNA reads TGCAGTGCTAGAGTGGGTGACACTGAAGCTTTCTTT.

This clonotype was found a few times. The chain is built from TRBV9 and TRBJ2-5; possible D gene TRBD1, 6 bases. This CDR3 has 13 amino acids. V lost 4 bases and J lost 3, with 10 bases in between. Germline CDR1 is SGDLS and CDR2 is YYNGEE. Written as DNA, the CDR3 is TGTGCCAGCAGCCACTACAGGGAAGAGACCCAGTACTTC. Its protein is CASSHYREETQYF.

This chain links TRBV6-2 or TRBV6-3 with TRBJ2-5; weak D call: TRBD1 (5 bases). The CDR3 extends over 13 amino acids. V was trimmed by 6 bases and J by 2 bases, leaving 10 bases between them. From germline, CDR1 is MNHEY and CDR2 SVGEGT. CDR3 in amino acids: CASSAGNQETQYF. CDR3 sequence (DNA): TGTGCCAGCAGCGCAGGGAATCAAGAGACCCAGTACTTC.

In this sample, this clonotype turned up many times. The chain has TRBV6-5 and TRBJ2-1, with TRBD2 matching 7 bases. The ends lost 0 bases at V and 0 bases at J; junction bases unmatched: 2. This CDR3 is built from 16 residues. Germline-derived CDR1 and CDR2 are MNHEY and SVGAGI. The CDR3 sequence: CASSYSGGSSYNEQFF. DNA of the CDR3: TGTGCCAGCAGTTACTCTGGCGGGAGCTCCTACAATGAGCAGTTCTTC.

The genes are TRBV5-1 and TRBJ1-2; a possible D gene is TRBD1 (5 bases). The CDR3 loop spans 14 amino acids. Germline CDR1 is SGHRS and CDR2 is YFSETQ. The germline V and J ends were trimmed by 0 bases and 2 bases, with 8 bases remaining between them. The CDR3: CASSLVGQNYGYTF. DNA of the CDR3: TGCGCCAGCAGCTTGGTGGGGCAGAACTATGGCTACACCTTC.

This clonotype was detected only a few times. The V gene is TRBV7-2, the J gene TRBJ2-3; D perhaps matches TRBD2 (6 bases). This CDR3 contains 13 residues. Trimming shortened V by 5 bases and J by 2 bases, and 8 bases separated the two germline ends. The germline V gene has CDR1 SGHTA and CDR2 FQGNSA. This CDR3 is CASSAGNTDTQYF. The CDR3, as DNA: TGTGCCAGCAGCGCGGGGAACACAGATACGCAGTATTTT.

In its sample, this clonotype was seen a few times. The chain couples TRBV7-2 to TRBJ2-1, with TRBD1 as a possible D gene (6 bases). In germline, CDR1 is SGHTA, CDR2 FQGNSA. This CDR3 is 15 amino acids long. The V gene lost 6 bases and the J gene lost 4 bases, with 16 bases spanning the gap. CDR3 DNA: TGTGCCAGCAGACCTGGGGGCGACAGATACAATGAGCAGTTCTTC. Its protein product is CASRPGGDRYNEQFF.

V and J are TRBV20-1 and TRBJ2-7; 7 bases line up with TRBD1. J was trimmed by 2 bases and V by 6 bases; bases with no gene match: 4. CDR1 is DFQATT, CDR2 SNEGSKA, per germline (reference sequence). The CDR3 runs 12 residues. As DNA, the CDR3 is TGCAGTGCCTATACAGGGGCCTACGAGCAGTACTTC. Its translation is CSAYTGAYEQYF.

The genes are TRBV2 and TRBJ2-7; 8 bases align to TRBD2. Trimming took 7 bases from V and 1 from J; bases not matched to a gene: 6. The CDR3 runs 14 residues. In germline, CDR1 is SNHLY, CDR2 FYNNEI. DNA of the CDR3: TGTGCCAGCATTTGGTCTAGCGGGTCCTACGAGCAGTACGTC. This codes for CASIWSSGSYEQYV.

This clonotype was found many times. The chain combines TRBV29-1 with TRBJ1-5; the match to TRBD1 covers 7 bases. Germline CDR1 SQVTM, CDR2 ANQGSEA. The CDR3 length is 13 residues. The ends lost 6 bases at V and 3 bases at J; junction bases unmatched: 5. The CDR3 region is CSVSQGNNQPQHF. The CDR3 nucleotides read TGCAGCGTGTCACAGGGGAACAATCAGCCCCAGCATTTT.

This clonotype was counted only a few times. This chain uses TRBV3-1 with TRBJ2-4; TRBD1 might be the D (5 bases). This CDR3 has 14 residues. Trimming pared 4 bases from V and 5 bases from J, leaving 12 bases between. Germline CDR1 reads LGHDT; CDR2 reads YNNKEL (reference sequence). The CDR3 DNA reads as TGTGCCAGCAGCCCCACTGGACAAGAAAACATTCAGTACTTC. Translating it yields CASSPTGQENIQYF. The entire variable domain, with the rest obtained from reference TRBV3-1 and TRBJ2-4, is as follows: DTAVSQTPKYLVTQMGNDKSIKCEQNLGHDTMYWYKQDSKKFLKIMFSYNNKELIINETVPNRFSPKSPDKAHLNLHINSLELGDSAVYFCASSPTGQENIQYFGAGTRLSVL.

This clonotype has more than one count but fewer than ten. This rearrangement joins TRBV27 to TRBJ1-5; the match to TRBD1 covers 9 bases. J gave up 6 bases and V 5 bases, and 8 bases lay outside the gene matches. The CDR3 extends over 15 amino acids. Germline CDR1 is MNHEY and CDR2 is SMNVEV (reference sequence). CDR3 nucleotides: TGTGCCAGCAGTCCGGGACAGGGTGTCTTTCAGCCCCAGCATTTT. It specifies CASSPGQGVFQPQHF.

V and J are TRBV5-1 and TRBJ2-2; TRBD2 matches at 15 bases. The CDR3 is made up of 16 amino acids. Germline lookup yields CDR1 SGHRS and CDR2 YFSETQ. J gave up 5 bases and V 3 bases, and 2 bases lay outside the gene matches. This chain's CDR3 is CASSYGLAGGTGELFF. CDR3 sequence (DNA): TGCGCCAGCAGCTACGGACTAGCGGGGGGGACCGGGGAGCTGTTTTTT.